A selection of T cell receptor beta chains follows, all from one sample in a study of blood T cell repertoires in COVID-19. The protocol was immunoSEQ multiplex PCR, while the TCRdb copy is restricted to in-frame clones and leaves out a portion. The table includes 170,000 or so clones, 75% to 80% detected once. The sequencing input was peripheral blood. These receptors originate from a woman in her 70s with acute or convalescent COVID-19. Each CDR3 is given with its conserved first and last residue. Fields, in order: J gene, D gene, clone size, V gene, CDR3 protein, CDR3 DNA. The D gene is left open where the match is weak. Where a row states a size, it is once, few, many or the class of an expanded clone; other rows omit it.

J gene: TRBJ1-5; D gene: -; clone size: -; V gene: TRBV19; CDR3 protein: CASNGLGEPQHF; CDR3 DNA: TGTGCCAGTAACGGTCTCGGGGAGCCCCAGCATTTT
J gene: TRBJ1-1; D gene: -; clone size: -; V gene: TRBV5-1; CDR3 protein: CASSPGTRGTEAFF; CDR3 DNA: TGCGCCAGCAGCCCGGGAACGAGGGGGACTGAAGCTTTCTTT
J gene: TRBJ1-1; D gene: -; clone size: few; V gene: TRBV18; CDR3 protein: CASSQEGRDTEAFF; CDR3 DNA: TGTGCCAGCTCACAAGAGGGTCGGGACACTGAAGCTTTCTTT
J gene: TRBJ1-1; D gene: -; clone size: -; V gene: TRBV5-8; CDR3 protein: CASSPTQGNTEAFF; CDR3 DNA: TGTGCCAGCAGCCCAACGCAGGGGAACACTGAAGCTTTCTTT
J gene: TRBJ2-7; D gene: TRBD2; clone size: -; V gene: TRBV10-3; CDR3 protein: CAISDGGLDQYF; CDR3 DNA: TGTGCCATCAGTGATGGTGGACTAGATCAGTACTTC
J gene: TRBJ2-5; D gene: TRBD2; clone size: -; V gene: TRBV30; CDR3 protein: CAWTSGSVGTQYF; CDR3 DNA: TGTGCCTGGACTAGCGGGAGTGTGGGGACCCAGTACTTC
J gene: TRBJ2-1; D gene: TRBD1; clone size: few; V gene: TRBV3-1/TRBV3-2; CDR3 protein: CASSQGTGSNEQFF; CDR3 DNA: TGTGCCAGCAGCCAAGGGACAGGTTCCAATGAGCAGTTCTTC
J gene: TRBJ2-5; D gene: -; clone size: once; V gene: TRBV5-8; CDR3 protein: CASSLMGAVSRETQYF; CDR3 DNA: TGTGCCAGCAGCTTAATGGGGGCAGTGTCAAGGGAGACCCAGTACTTC
J gene: TRBJ2-7; D gene: -; clone size: -; V gene: TRBV13; CDR3 protein: CASSLVTRDYEQYF; CDR3 DNA: TGTGCCAGCAGCTTAGTGACCCGGGACTACGAGCAGTACTTC
J gene: TRBJ1-2; D gene: TRBD1; clone size: -; V gene: TRBV6-6; CDR3 protein: CASSSETGVNGYTF; CDR3 DNA: TGTGCCAGCAGTTCGGAGACAGGGGTTAATGGCTACACCTTC
J gene: TRBJ2-7; D gene: -; clone size: -; V gene: TRBV27; CDR3 protein: CASSSTPNRVPSYEQYF; CDR3 DNA: TGTGCCAGCAGTTCCACCCCGAACAGGGTCCCCTCCTACGAGCAGTACTTC
J gene: TRBJ2-2; D gene: -; clone size: -; V gene: TRBV2; CDR3 protein: CASSPGQNTGELFF; CDR3 DNA: TGTGCCAGCAGTCCCGGACAGAACACCGGGGAGCTGTTTTTT
J gene: TRBJ2-7; D gene: -; clone size: -; V gene: TRBV7-9; CDR3 protein: CASTDLLQGGDYEQYF; CDR3 DNA: TGTGCCAGCACCGACCTACTACAGGGGGGGGACTACGAGCAGTACTTC
J gene: TRBJ1-2; D gene: TRBD1; clone size: once; V gene: TRBV7-2; CDR3 protein: CASRTGTGSLGYTF; CDR3 DNA: TGTGCCAGCAGGACCGGGACAGGATCTTTGGGCTACACCTTC
J gene: TRBJ2-3; D gene: TRBD2; clone size: -; V gene: TRBV7-3; CDR3 protein: CASSALAGDTDTQYF; CDR3 DNA: TGTGCCAGCAGCGCCCTAGCGGGAGATACAGATACGCAGTATTTT
J gene: TRBJ2-7; D gene: TRBD2; clone size: -; V gene: TRBV7-2; CDR3 protein: CASSLVGTTTYEQYF; CDR3 DNA: TGTGCCAGCAGCTTAGTGGGGACTACCACCTACGAGCAGTACTTC
J gene: TRBJ2-1; D gene: -; clone size: -; V gene: TRBV2; CDR3 protein: CASSFQTGLPSYNEQFF; CDR3 DNA: TGTGCCAGCAGTTTCCAAACGGGACTCCCCTCCTACAATGAGCAGTTCTTC
J gene: TRBJ1-2; D gene: TRBD1; clone size: -; V gene: TRBV5-1; CDR3 protein: CASSVRTGFYGYTF; CDR3 DNA: TGCGCCAGCAGCGTGAGGACAGGGTTCTATGGCTACACCTTC
J gene: TRBJ1-6; D gene: -; clone size: -; V gene: TRBV19; CDR3 protein: CASSQLRRGLNNSPLHF; CDR3 DNA: TGTGCCAGTAGTCAGCTTCGGCGGGGACTGAATAATTCACCCCTCCACTTT
J gene: TRBJ1-1; D gene: -; clone size: -; V gene: TRBV6-1; CDR3 protein: CASSEWGGTEAFF; CDR3 DNA: TGTGCCAGCAGTGAGTGGGGGGGCACTGAAGCTTTCTTT
J gene: TRBJ2-2; D gene: -; clone size: -; V gene: TRBV30; CDR3 protein: CAWTRQFTGELFF; CDR3 DNA: TGTGCCTGGACAAGACAGTTCACCGGGGAGCTGTTTTTT
J gene: TRBJ1-2; D gene: -; clone size: -; V gene: TRBV12-3/TRBV12-4; CDR3 protein: CASRGGVYGYTF; CDR3 DNA: TGTGCCAGCAGAGGCGGCGTATATGGCTACACCTTC
J gene: TRBJ2-3; D gene: -; clone size: -; V gene: TRBV7-3; CDR3 protein: CASSRQSTDTQYF; CDR3 DNA: TGTGCCAGCAGTCGACAGAGCACAGATACGCAGTATTTT
J gene: TRBJ2-1; D gene: -; clone size: -; V gene: TRBV7-2; CDR3 protein: CASSLQSVPSYNEQFF; CDR3 DNA: TGTGCCAGCAGCTTACAGTCCGTACCTTCCTACAATGAGCAGTTCTTC
J gene: TRBJ2-1; D gene: -; clone size: -; V gene: TRBV24-1; CDR3 protein: CATSDFPSPEQFF; CDR3 DNA: TGTGCCACCAGTGATTTTCCCAGTCCTGAGCAGTTCTTC
J gene: TRBJ2-2; D gene: -; clone size: once; V gene: TRBV28; CDR3 protein: CASSPNLVTGELFF; CDR3 DNA: TGTGCCAGCAGCCCTAACCTGGTCACCGGGGAGCTGTTTTTT
J gene: TRBJ2-1; D gene: TRBD1; clone size: -; V gene: TRBV5-8; CDR3 protein: CASSRRTGDLDEQFF; CDR3 DNA: TGTGCCAGCAGCCGTCGGACAGGGGACCTCGATGAGCAGTTCTTC
J gene: TRBJ1-1; D gene: -; clone size: -; V gene: TRBV10-2; CDR3 protein: CASNPPGVLNTEAFF; CDR3 DNA: TGCGCCAGCAACCCCCCGGGGGTACTTAACACTGAAGCTTTCTTT
J gene: TRBJ1-2; D gene: -; clone size: -; V gene: TRBV3-1/TRBV3-2; CDR3 protein: CASSQRQANYGYTF; CDR3 DNA: TGTGCCAGCAGCCAAAGACAGGCTAACTATGGCTACACCTTC
J gene: TRBJ1-1; D gene: TRBD1; clone size: -; V gene: TRBV6-1; CDR3 protein: CASSEVAQGAKEAFF; CDR3 DNA: TGTGCCAGCAGTGAAGTCGCCCAGGGGGCAAAAGAGGCTTTCTTT
J gene: TRBJ2-1; D gene: TRBD1; clone size: -; V gene: TRBV7-8; CDR3 protein: CASSSGPGQGSYNEQFF; CDR3 DNA: TGTGCCAGCAGCTCAGGCCCGGGACAGGGATCGTACAATGAGCAGTTCTTC
J gene: TRBJ2-3; D gene: -; clone size: -; V gene: TRBV6-5; CDR3 protein: CASSPGVDTKYF; CDR3 DNA: TGTGCCAGCAGTCCCGGGGTTGATACCAAGTATTTT
J gene: TRBJ2-7; D gene: -; clone size: -; V gene: TRBV5-6; CDR3 protein: CASSGGSYEQYF; CDR3 DNA: TGTGCCAGCAGCGGCGGATCCTACGAGCAGTACTTC
J gene: TRBJ1-1; D gene: -; clone size: -; V gene: TRBV10-3; CDR3 protein: CAISERSRGNTEAFF; CDR3 DNA: TGTGCCATCAGTGAGCGGAGCAGGGGGAACACTGAAGCTTTCTTT
J gene: TRBJ2-7; D gene: TRBD2; clone size: -; V gene: TRBV7-9; CDR3 protein: CASSSLGGGVLSYEQYF; CDR3 DNA: TGTGCCAGCAGCTCCTTGGGCGGGGGAGTCCTTTCCTACGAGCAGTACTTC
J gene: TRBJ1-2; D gene: -; clone size: -; V gene: TRBV9; CDR3 protein: CASSVAPRTHYGYTF; CDR3 DNA: TGTGCCAGCAGCGTAGCTCCCAGGACTCACTATGGCTACACCTTC
J gene: TRBJ1-1; D gene: -; clone size: -; V gene: TRBV3-1/TRBV3-2; CDR3 protein: CASSYATGSTEAFF; CDR3 DNA: TGTGCCAGCAGCTACGCCACAGGTTCGACTGAAGCTTTCTTT
J gene: TRBJ2-3; D gene: TRBD1; clone size: -; V gene: TRBV19; CDR3 protein: CASAQGAGTDTQYF; CDR3 DNA: TGTGCCAGCGCACAGGGGGCTGGGACAGATACGCAGTATTTT
J gene: TRBJ2-3; D gene: -; clone size: -; V gene: TRBV7-7; CDR3 protein: CASSRSTGRATSMADTQYF; CDR3 DNA: TGTGCCAGCAGCAGATCCACAGGACGAGCCACATCTATGGCAGATACGCAGTATTTT
J gene: TRBJ2-5; D gene: TRBD2; clone size: -; V gene: TRBV7-9; CDR3 protein: CASSVGASGTQETQYF; CDR3 DNA: TGTGCCAGCAGCGTGGGTGCTAGCGGGACCCAAGAGACCCAGTACTTC
J gene: TRBJ2-5; D gene: -; clone size: once; V gene: TRBV6-5; CDR3 protein: CASRRGIETQYF; CDR3 DNA: TGTGCCAGTCGTAGGGGTATAGAGACCCAGTACTTC
J gene: TRBJ1-2; D gene: -; clone size: -; V gene: TRBV5-6; CDR3 protein: CASSLQGLTGYTF; CDR3 DNA: TGTGCCAGCAGCTTGCAGGGATTGACTGGCTACACCTTC
J gene: TRBJ1-2; D gene: TRBD1; clone size: -; V gene: TRBV9; CDR3 protein: CASSIRTGTYGYTF; CDR3 DNA: TGTGCCAGCAGCATCAGGACAGGGACCTATGGCTACACCTTC
J gene: TRBJ2-1; D gene: -; clone size: -; V gene: TRBV3-1/TRBV3-2; CDR3 protein: CASSPLPSGEQFF; CDR3 DNA: TGTGCCAGCAGCCCCCTCCCCAGCGGAGAGCAGTTCTTC
J gene: TRBJ2-1; D gene: TRBD2; clone size: -; V gene: TRBV15; CDR3 protein: CATSRDGLAGVNEQFF; CDR3 DNA: TGTGCCACCAGCAGAGATGGGCTAGCGGGAGTCAATGAGCAGTTCTTC
J gene: TRBJ2-1; D gene: TRBD1; clone size: -; V gene: TRBV28; CDR3 protein: CASSPGQGENNEQFF; CDR3 DNA: TGTGCCAGCAGTCCGGGACAGGGGGAAAACAATGAGCAGTTCTTC
J gene: TRBJ1-2; D gene: -; clone size: -; V gene: TRBV18; CDR3 protein: CASSRAEGYTF; CDR3 DNA: TGTGCCAGCTCTCGCGCGGAGGGCTACACCTTC
J gene: TRBJ2-3; D gene: -; clone size: -; V gene: TRBV6-1; CDR3 protein: CASSDRASSTQYF; CDR3 DNA: TGTGCCAGCAGTGACAGGGCCAGCTCAACGCAGTATTTT
J gene: TRBJ2-2; D gene: -; clone size: -; V gene: TRBV9; CDR3 protein: CASSVEGAGELFF; CDR3 DNA: TGTGCCAGCAGCGTAGAGGGAGCCGGGGAGCTGTTTTTT
J gene: TRBJ2-1; D gene: TRBD2; clone size: -; V gene: TRBV27; CDR3 protein: CASTPPGSGKVEEQFF; CDR3 DNA: TGTGCCAGCACCCCACCGGGTAGCGGGAAGGTGGAGGAGCAGTTCTTC
J gene: TRBJ2-2; D gene: -; clone size: few; V gene: TRBV7-8; CDR3 protein: CASSLTRLHTGELFF; CDR3 DNA: TGTGCCAGCAGCTTAACTAGACTGCACACCGGGGAGCTGTTTTTT
J gene: TRBJ2-2; D gene: -; clone size: -; V gene: TRBV5-4; CDR3 protein: CASSPKPTNTGELFF; CDR3 DNA: TGTGCCAGCAGCCCGAAGCCTACGAACACCGGGGAGCTGTTTTTT
J gene: TRBJ2-7; D gene: TRBD2; clone size: -; V gene: TRBV19; CDR3 protein: CASTTRTSGQSEQYF; CDR3 DNA: TGTGCCAGTACCACTAGGACTAGCGGACAATCCGAGCAGTACTTC
J gene: TRBJ1-2; D gene: TRBD1; clone size: -; V gene: TRBV6-5; CDR3 protein: CASSSGTGDHYGYTF; CDR3 DNA: TGTGCCAGCAGTTCCGGGACAGGGGACCACTATGGCTACACCTTC
J gene: TRBJ1-2; D gene: -; clone size: -; V gene: TRBV7-9; CDR3 protein: CASTYGSGVTHLYGYTF; CDR3 DNA: TGTGCCAGCACCTACGGGTCGGGGGTTACGCATCTATATGGCTACACCTTC